One and the same sample provided the 25 T cell receptor beta chains below, sequenced in a study of T cell changes during pregnancy in multiple sclerosis. Measured with immunoSEQ multiplex PCR; TCRdb has only the in-frame clones, and not every one. This sample has more than 100,000 clones, with roughly 92% found just once. Material: peripheral blood, obtained after pregnancy. Source of these receptors: a female donor with multiple sclerosis, enrolled in a pregnancy study.

The chain joins TRBV2 to TRBJ2-7; tentatively, D is TRBD1 (6 bases). V was trimmed by 6 bases and J by 2 bases, leaving 11 bases between them. Germline CDR1 reads SNHLY; CDR2 reads FYNNEI. CDR3 length: 13 amino acids. DNA for the CDR3: TGTGCCAGCAGGGAGGACAGAACCTACGAGCAGTACTTC. Its protein product is CASREDRTYEQYF.

The V gene is TRBV19, the J gene TRBJ1-2, with a tentative D call TRBD1 (6 bases). V was cut by 7 bases and J by 4 bases, with 19 bases left in between. Per the germline V gene, CDR1 is LNHDA and CDR2 is SQIVND (reference sequence). This CDR3 comprises 15 residues. CDR3 sequence (DNA): TGTGCCAGTATCGTGACAGGACGCCTCCCCTATGGCTACACCTTC. Translating gives CASIVTGRLPYGYTF.

This chain connects TRBV4-1 to TRBJ2-3; TRBD2 is a possible D gene (6 bases). V was trimmed by 4 bases and J by 1 base, leaving 15 bases between them. The CDR3 sequence is 16 residues long. Germline V lookup: CDR1 MGHRA, CDR2 YSYEKL. The CDR3 loop reads CASSRIDGGGTDTQYF. The DNA of the CDR3 is TGCGCCAGCAGCCGGATAGATGGAGGGGGCACAGATACGCAGTATTTT.

V is TRBV10-1 and J is TRBJ2-2, with TRBD2 matching 10 bases. The junction had 10 bases not matched to a gene; V was cut back by 0 bases and J by 0 bases. CDR3 length: 20 amino acids. In germline, CDR1 is WNHNN, CDR2 SYGVQD (reference sequence). Here the CDR3 reads CASSESRTSGGQANTGELFF. The CDR3 bases are TGCGCCAGCAGTGAGTCCCGGACTAGCGGCGGGCAAGCGAACACCGGGGAGCTGTTTTTT.

This clone appeared a few times. This chain links TRBV5-1 with TRBJ1-6; no firm D call. This CDR3 has 14 residues. Trimming took off 4 bases at V and 10 bases at J, with 15 bases between the two ends. In germline, CDR1 is SGHRS, CDR2 YFSETQ. In nucleotides, the CDR3 is TGCGCCAGCAGCGTGTCACTACCTCAATCACCCCTCCACTTT. It translates to CASSVSLPQSPLHF.

The chain has TRBV11-2 and TRBJ2-7, with 9 bases fitting TRBD2. The CDR3 has 14 amino acids. In germline, CDR1 is SGHAT, CDR2 FQNNGV. J lost 4 bases, V lost 1 base, and 2 bases had no gene match. CDR3 coding DNA: TGTGCCAGCAGCTTAGTTCTAGCGGGGTACGAGCAGTACTTC. Protein sequence: CASSLVLAGYEQYF. The complete variable domain, with remaining parts taken from reference TRBV11-2 and TRBJ2-7, reads EAGVAQSPRYKIIEKRQSVAFWCNPISGHATLYWYQQILGQGPKLLIQFQNNGVVDDSQLPKDRFSAERLKGVDSTLKIQPAKLEDSAVYLCASSLVLAGYEQYFGPGTRLTVT.

V is TRBV5-8 and J is TRBJ1-2; D call uncertain. Trimming pared 4 bases from V and 7 bases from J, leaving 11 bases between. From germline, CDR1 is SGHTS and CDR2 YDEGEE. This CDR3 spans 12 amino acids. CDR3 sequence reads: CASSPSTGGYTF. In nucleotides, the CDR3 is TGTGCCAGCAGCCCATCGACGGGTGGCTACACCTTC.

The V gene is TRBV7-9, the J gene TRBJ1-2, with 8 bases matching TRBD1. Germline values: CDR1 SEHNR, CDR2 FQNEAQ (reference sequence). The CDR3 is made up of 15 amino acids. Trimming removed 1 base from V and 7 bases from J; junction bases left unmatched: 8. The CDR3 DNA is TGTGCCAGCAGCTTAGAGGCGACAGGGGAGGGTGGCTACACCTTC. It yields the protein CASSLEATGEGGYTF. Full variable domain (outside the CDR3, taken from reference TRBV7-9 and TRBJ1-2): DTGVSQNPRHKITKRGQNVTFRCDPISEHNRLYWYRQTLGQGPEFLTYFQNEAQLEKSRLLSDRFSAERPKGSFSTLEIQRTEQGDSAMYLCASSLEATGEGGYTFGSGTRLTVV.

A few counts support this clone. The chain couples TRBV2 to TRBJ1-6, with D unclear. This CDR3 is built from 14 residues. V was shortened by 6 bases and J by 5 bases, with 11 bases between the two germline ends. Germline-derived CDR1 and CDR2 are SNHLY and FYNNEI. This CDR3 reads CASSGGLDNSPLHF. The CDR3 nucleotides read TGTGCCAGCAGCGGTGGACTAGATAATTCACCCCTCCACTTT.

This chain links TRBV6-5 with TRBJ1-6, with 10 bases identical to TRBD1. CDR3 length: 15 amino acids. V trimming: 6 bases; J trimming: 10 bases; junction bases outside the gene matches: 9. Germline CDR1 and CDR2: MNHEY and SVGAGI. CDR3 sequence (DNA): TGTGCCAGCAGCCCTGGACAGGGGGGAAGATCACCCCTCCACTTT. Its translation is CASSPGQGGRSPLHF.

This clone came up a few times. V and J are TRBV5-1 and TRBJ2-2; a weak D match, TRBD2 (5 bases). Germline CDR1 and CDR2: SGHRS and YFSETQ. The CDR3 contains 14 residues. Trimming took off 3 bases at V and 5 bases at J, with 11 bases between the two ends. CDR3 in DNA: TGCGCCAGCAGCTCCGGGGTGATAACCGGGGAGCTGTTTTTT. Protein: CASSSGVITGELFF.

The chain combines TRBV27 with TRBJ1-2; perhaps TRBD1 as D (5 bases). Trimming took off 7 bases at V and 3 bases at J, with 15 bases between the two ends. CDR1 and CDR2 (germline): MNHEY, SMNVEV (reference sequence). This CDR3 has 14 amino acids. The CDR3 protein is CASKGAENYYGYTF. The CDR3 nucleotides are TGTGCCAGCAAAGGGGCGGAGAATTACTATGGCTACACCTTC.

The chain is built from TRBV19 and TRBJ2-7, with TRBD1 matching 8 bases. Looked up from germline, CDR1 is LNHDA and CDR2 is SQIVND (reference sequence). V was pared by 5 bases and J by 4 bases, with 10 bases of the junction left unmatched. CDR3 length: 15 amino acids. The CDR3 reads CASSLPGQESYEQYF. The CDR3, as DNA: TGTGCCAGTAGTCTACCGGGACAGGAGTCTTACGAGCAGTACTTC. The full variable domain, in which reference TRBV19 and TRBJ2-7 provide the parts outside the CDR3, is DGGITQSPKYLFRKEGQNVTLSCEQNLNHDAMYWYRQDPGQGLRLIYYSQIVNDFQKGDIAEGYSVSREKKESFPLTVTSAQKNPTAFYLCASSLPGQESYEQYFGPGTRLTVT.

The chain links TRBV19 to TRBJ2-3; TRBD2 agrees at 12 bases. Trimming took 6 bases from V and 6 from J; bases not matched to a gene: 10. Germline CDR1 LNHDA, CDR2 SQIVND (reference sequence). CDR3 length: 16 amino acids. CDR3 in amino acids: CASRPGLAGRSDTQYF. The CDR3, as DNA: TGTGCCAGTAGACCCGGACTAGCGGGAAGGTCTGATACGCAGTATTTT. The variable domain in full, completed from reference TRBV19 and TRBJ2-3, reads DGGITQSPKYLFRKEGQNVTLSCEQNLNHDAMYWYRQDPGQGLRLIYYSQIVNDFQKGDIAEGYSVSREKKESFPLTVTSAQKNPTAFYLCASRPGLAGRSDTQYFGPGTRLTVL.

This chain connects TRBV10-3 to TRBJ1-2; D is possibly TRBD1 (6 bases). Germline V lookup: CDR1 ENHRY, CDR2 SYGVKD. The CDR3 sequence is 16 residues long. The ends were cut back, 0 bases at V and 4 bases at J, with 15 bases in the middle. The CDR3 DNA sequence: TGTGCCATCAGTGAGTCGGACAGAGGGCTTTTCTATGGCTACACCTTC. It translates to CAISESDRGLFYGYTF.

The genes are TRBV7-6 and TRBJ2-5; tentatively, D is TRBD2 (5 bases). Germline loops: CDR1 SGHVS, CDR2 FNYEAQ. The CDR3 has 14 residues. The V gene lost 0 bases and the J gene lost 5 bases, with 10 bases spanning the gap. The CDR3 nucleotides read TGTGCCAGCAGCTTAGCGGGAGAGAGGGAGACCCAGTACTTC. Translated, it gives CASSLAGERETQYF.

This CDR3 reads CASRQTGTGLDEQFF. The DNA for the CDR3 is TGTGCCAGTAGGCAAACCGGGACAGGGCTCGATGAGCAGTTCTTC. This chain connects TRBV19 to TRBJ2-1; 9 nucleotides agree with TRBD1. Per the germline V gene, CDR1 is LNHDA and CDR2 is SQIVND (reference sequence). The V gene end was trimmed by 6 bases and the J gene end by 8 bases; junction bases not matched to a gene: 11. The CDR3 is 15 residues long.

The J gene is TRBJ2-7, the V gene TRBV7-2; possibly TRBD1 for D (5 bases). CDR3 size: 15 residues. Trimming left V 1 base short and J 1 base short, with 11 bases between. Germline values: CDR1 SGHTA, CDR2 FQGNSA. CDR3 sequence: CASSLVLDKSYEQYF. CDR3 DNA: TGTGCCAGCAGCTTAGTCTTGGACAAGTCCTACGAGCAGTACTTC.

The chain is built from TRBV5-4 and TRBJ2-5; TRBD1 agrees at 9 bases. The CDR3 runs 15 residues. Germline V gene lookup returns CDR1 SGHNT and CDR2 YYREEE (reference sequence). The trim removed 4 bases at V and 3 bases at J, leaving 7 bases unmatched. In nucleotides, the CDR3 is TGTGCCAGCAGCCTGAAACAGGGGGCGAAAGAGACCCAGTACTTC. It is translated as CASSLKQGAKETQYF.

V and J are TRBV19 and TRBJ1-6; 9 positions match TRBD1. The CDR3 covers 14 residues. The trim removed 8 bases at V and 9 bases at J, leaving 8 bases unmatched. CDR1 is LNHDA and CDR2 is SQIVND in the germline V gene (reference sequence). CDR3 in amino acids: CASEGGQGRSPLHF. The CDR3 nucleotides read TGTGCCAGTGAGGGGGGACAGGGTCGTTCACCCCTCCACTTT.

The chain uses TRBV29-1 and TRBJ2-7; 9 nucleotides match TRBD1. This CDR3 is built from 14 residues. Germline loops: CDR1 SQVTM, CDR2 ANQGSEA. Germline trimming cut 4 bases from V and 4 bases from J; bases unmatched to any gene: 8. The CDR3 DNA is TGCAGCGTTGGACCGGGACAGGGATTATACGAGCAGTACTTC. This encodes CSVGPGQGLYEQYF.

V gene TRBV6-5 combines with J gene TRBJ1-1, with D maybe TRBD1 (5 bases). Germline CDR1 reads MNHEY; CDR2 reads SVGAGI. Trimming took 2 bases from V and 5 from J, leaving 12 bases between them. The CDR3 consists of 14 residues. The CDR3 coding sequence is TGTGCCAGCAGTTACCATGACAGACCGACTGAAGCTTTCTTT. It is translated as CASSYHDRPTEAFF.

The chain has TRBV6-4 and TRBJ2-2; TRBD1 matches 8 bases. V was pared by 6 bases and J by 3 bases, with 12 bases of the junction left unmatched. From germline, CDR1 is MRHNA and CDR2 SNTAGT. This CDR3 comprises 17 residues. The CDR3 coding sequence is TGTGCCAGCAGACCGGGACAGGTTACAGTCTACACCGGGGAGCTGTTTTTT. It specifies CASRPGQVTVYTGELFF.

The rearrangement uses TRBV10-3 and TRBJ1-5, with unresolved D. Deletions cut 4 bases from V and 8 bases from J, with 15 bases between. This CDR3 comprises 14 residues. Germline V gene data show CDR1 as ENHRY and CDR2 as SYGVKD. The CDR3, as DNA: TGTGCCATCAGTGTCGGCCGGGCGGGAGAGCCCCAGCATTTT. Translating it yields CAISVGRAGEPQHF.

The chain recombines TRBV25-1 with TRBJ2-2; TRBD1 is a possible D gene (5 bases). Deletions cut 5 bases from V and 1 base from J, with 8 bases between. The CDR3 is made up of 14 amino acids. The V gene's germline CDR1 is MGHDK and CDR2 SYGVNS. CDR3 loop: CASSRTLNTGELFF. The CDR3 nucleotides are TGTGCCAGCAGTCGGACATTGAACACCGGGGAGCTGTTTTTT.